This T cell receptor beta chain was obtained from a study of PD-1 blockade in classical Hodgkin lymphoma. Study-level information: Patients were given intravenous nivolumab, 3 mg/kg, every 2 weeks.

This clone was seen more than once but under ten times. What it binds is unknown. Patients all relapsed after autologous stem cell transplantation, and there was variation in brentuximab vedotin exposure. The repertoire was sequenced with immunoSEQ multiplex PCR; TCRdb's copy has only in-frame clones and lacks some. The sample holds several thousand clones, 84% seen once. Study findings and constraints: Baseline TCR diversity was reportedly lower in newly diagnosed patients than healthy donors.

The CDR3 contains 16 residues. The V gene's germline CDR1 is SGHVS and CDR2 FQNEAQ. V gave up 1 base and J gave up 3 bases, with 12 bases separating them. The chain uses TRBV7-8 and TRBJ2-2, with D perhaps matching TRBD2 (5 bases). The sequence was obtained from a human donor with classical Hodgkin lymphoma. The sample here was peripheral blood mononuclear cells (PBMCs), taken at baseline. CDR3 nucleotide sequence: TGTGCCAGCAGCTTAGTGGGCAGCGGCTACACCGGGGAGCTGTTTTTT. It is translated as CASSLVGSGYTGELFF.